The clone carrying this T cell receptor (beta chain) was recorded only once. What it binds is unknown. The data stem from a study of OX40 agonist ivuxolimab in advanced cancers. Study summary: Those treated in dose escalation had hepatocellular carcinoma, melanoma, renal cell cancer or head and neck cancer.

This CDR3 region has 14 residues. Germline V gene sequence: CDR1 SGHDT, CDR2 YYEEEE. V shed 3 bases and J shed 7 bases, with 16 bases lying between them. General study findings and limits: Expanded clones were, on average, more numerous among CD8+ T cells than CD4+.

The table came from immunoSEQ multiplex PCR; TCRdb's copy has only in-frame clones and leaves some out. Here the sample spans about 35,000 clones, about 90% being singletons. The sample was CD4+ or CD8+ T cells sorted from blood, taken in a trial of the OX40 agonist ivuxolimab. The sequence was obtained from an adult with an advanced solid tumor such as melanoma, head and neck, liver or kidney cancer. The J gene is TRBJ2-5, the V gene TRBV5-6; the D gene could be TRBD1 or TRBD2 (5 bases each). The CDR3 DNA is TGTGCCAGCAGCTCCGGGGCGACCGGAGGGACCCAGTACTTC. Translated, it gives CASSSGATGGTQYF.